This T cell receptor beta chain appears in the sequencing data of a study of human T cells and chemical hapten exposure. Notes on the study in general: Because all patients had alopecia, their immune responses might differ from healthy ones.

This CDR3 is 12 amino acids long. In germline, CDR1 is SQVTM, CDR2 ANQGSEA. In TCRdb, the RACE reads were re-called with MiXCR into one record per CDR3 protein. The table records roughly 380,000 distinct CDR3 sequences, 4.8% of them present only once. With regard to this clonotype: What it binds is unknown. One end of the junction is discordant with germline, which a read error may explain.

The time point: patch test 1, 2 weeks after DPC sensitization. Treatment: therapeutic diphenylcyclopropenone sensitization with weekly scalp DPC. Sequences were derived from whole blood, sampled in connection with sensitization to the hapten diphenylcyclopropenone (DPC). The source is a woman aged 50 to 60 with alopecia areata. Some clones in this sample may be carry-over from other donors' samples. This chain connects TRBV29-1 to TRBJ2-7, with a tentative D call TRBD1 (5 bases). This CDR3 is CSVEGVKDEQYF. The CDR3 DNA follows: TGCAGCGTCGAAGGGGTAAAAGACGAGCAGTACTTC.